These 12 T cell receptor beta chains came from one sample sequenced in a study of T cell responses to AZD1222 COVID-19 vaccine. Method: immunoSEQ multiplex PCR; TCRdb's copy keeps in-frame clones and lacks some. The sample has some 150,000 clones; approximately 92% are singletons. Sequences were derived from peripheral blood, sampled on day 0 of AZD1222 vaccination. These receptors all come from an adult in good health.

The genes are TRBV4-1 and TRBJ1-5; 7 nucleotides align to TRBD1. Trimming at V came to 0 bases and at J to 7 bases, leaving 6 bases not matched to a gene. The CDR3 runs 15 residues. CDR1 and CDR2 (germline): MGHRA, YSYEKL. The DNA for the CDR3 is TGCGCCAGCAGCCAAGAGAACAGGGGAGAACAGCCCCAGCATTTT. Amino acid sequence: CASSQENRGEQPQHF.

The chain has TRBV7-9 and TRBJ1-1, with D hard to call. Trimming removed 4 bases at V and 0 bases at J, with 12 bases between. CDR1 and CDR2 from the germline V gene are SEHNR and FQNEAQ (reference sequence). The CDR3 is made up of 15 amino acids. The CDR3 loop is CASSSSGRVNTEAFF. The CDR3 DNA follows: TGTGCCAGCAGCTCGTCTGGACGGGTGAACACTGAAGCTTTCTTT.

This chain connects TRBV25-1 to TRBJ1-1; the D is unclear. Deletions cut 6 bases from V and 1 base from J, with 9 bases between. The CDR3 has 13 residues. CDR1 and CDR2 from the germline V gene are MGHDK and SYGVNS. CDR3 bases: TGTGCCAGCAGATTAACAAGGAACACTGAAGCTTTCTTT. Its translation: CASRLTRNTEAFF.

V usage is TRBV2 and J usage is TRBJ2-7; unclear D gene. Per germline, CDR1 SNHLY and CDR2 FYNNEI. Trimming shortened V by 2 bases and J by 0 bases, and 11 bases separated the two germline ends. The CDR3 is 15 amino acids. The DNA for the CDR3 is TGTGCCAGCAGTGAATCGCGTACAATCTCCTACGAGCAGTACTTC. Translation gives CASSESRTISYEQYF.

The DNA for the CDR3 is TGTGCCAGCAGTGAACTGGCCTACTATGGCTACACCTTC. Residues: CASSELAYYGYTF. V and J are TRBV6-1 and TRBJ1-2; D is undetermined. Germline lookup yields CDR1 MNHNS and CDR2 SASEGT. The CDR3 has 13 residues. V gave up 2 bases and J gave up 3 bases, with 7 bases separating them.

The chain couples TRBV7-2 to TRBJ2-1; 7 nucleotides agree with TRBD2. Trimming took 4 bases from V and 9 from J; bases not matched to a gene: 12. This CDR3 has 15 amino acids. CDR1 is SGHTA and CDR2 is FQGNSA in the germline V gene. CDR3 region: CASSYSLAVGGEQFF. The CDR3 DNA sequence: TGTGCCAGCAGCTATTCCCTAGCGGTGGGGGGTGAGCAGTTCTTC. Together with reference TRBV7-2 and TRBJ2-1, the CDR3 gives the full variable domain: GAGVSQSPSNKVTEKGKDVELRCDPISGHTALYWYRQSLGQGLEFLIYFQGNSAPDKSGLPSDRFSAERTGGSVSTLTIQRTQQEDSAVYLCASSYSLAVGGEQFFGPGTRLTVL.

The gene calls are TRBV2 and TRBJ1-2; D is possibly TRBD1 (5 bases). V was shortened by 4 bases and J by 7 bases, with 22 bases between the two germline ends. The CDR3 runs to 16 residues. CDR1 and CDR2 (germline): SNHLY, FYNNEI. This chain's CDR3 is CASSVGDRSFVGGYTF. CDR3 nucleotides: TGTGCCAGCAGTGTGGGTGACAGATCGTTCGTAGGTGGCTACACCTTC.

The gene calls are TRBV19 and TRBJ1-5; the D gene is possibly TRBD1 (6 bases). This CDR3 is 15 amino acids long. Germline V gene lookup returns CDR1 LNHDA and CDR2 SQIVND (reference sequence). Trimming removed 2 bases from V and 14 bases from J, with 22 bases in between. CDR3 sequence (DNA): TGTGCCAGTAGTATACGGGGGCGAGCGATCAGCCCCAAGCATTTT. Its translation: CASSIRGRAISPKHF. The entire variable domain, with the rest obtained from reference TRBV19 and TRBJ1-5, is as follows: DGGITQSPKYLFRKEGQNVTLSCEQNLNHDAMYWYRQDPGQGLRLIYYSQIVNDFQKGDIAEGYSVSREKKESFPLTVTSAQKNPTAFYLCASSIRGRAISPKHFGDGTRLSIL.

There are many counts of this clone. The chain combines TRBV7-9 with TRBJ1-2, with D maybe TRBD1 (6 bases). Germline CDR1 and CDR2: SEHNR and FQNEAQ (reference sequence). This CDR3 region has 14 residues. The V end was cut by 5 bases, the J end by 6 bases, with 16 bases between. The chain's CDR3 is CASSPTQGIDGYTF. CDR3 nucleotides: TGTGCCAGCAGCCCTACTCAGGGGATAGATGGCTACACCTTC.

The chain links TRBV5-1 to TRBJ2-5, with 9 nucleotides matching TRBD2. The V gene end was trimmed by 0 bases and the J gene end by 5 bases; junction bases not matched to a gene: 8. The CDR3 runs to 16 residues. CDR1 and CDR2 from the germline V gene are SGHRS and YFSETQ. The DNA of the CDR3 is TGCGCCAGCAGCTTGGGACTAGCGGTTGCCTCGGAGACCCAGTACTTC. Amino acid sequence: CASSLGLAVASETQYF.

The gene calls are TRBV20-1 and TRBJ2-1, with D unresolved. CDR3 length equals 11 residues. Germline V gene lookup returns CDR1 DFQATT and CDR2 SNEGSKA (reference sequence). CDR3 DNA sequence: TGCAGCCCCCAGCAAGACAATGAGCAGTTCTTC. As protein: CSPQQDNEQFF.

The chain joins TRBV10-3 to TRBJ1-2; the match to TRBD1 covers 9 bases. The CDR3 spans 12 residues. V lost 2 bases to trimming and J lost 13 bases; unmatched junction nucleotides: 5. Germline lookup yields CDR1 ENHRY and CDR2 SYGVKD. In nucleotides, the CDR3 is TGTGCCATCAGTGAGGGGGACAGGGCCTTCACCTTC. The encoded protein is CAISEGDRAFTF.